Described below is a single T cell receptor beta chain sequence and its context. The entry originates in a study of blood T cell repertoires in COVID-19. The overall study: The samples span acute and convalescent COVID-19 from the United States, Italy and Spain. T cells, B-cell-depleted T cells, or PBMCs supplied cDNA or gDNA.

Seattle researchers signed up patients amid active infection and tracked them longitudinally. The CDR3 extends over 18 amino acids. The V gene's germline CDR1 is SGHDT and CDR2 YYEEEE. V shed 2 bases, J shed 3 bases, and the junction held 16 bases outside the gene matches. Per the authors' pipeline: Using reference gene primer amplification, nucleated cell counts were estimated. The protocol was immunoSEQ multiplex PCR, while the TCRdb copy is restricted to in-frame clones and leaves out a portion. Clonal size and the V and J genes are those of that table, whereas D and trimming came from the DNA. The table has 250,000 to 300,000 clones, less than 90% seen once.

V is TRBV5-6 and J is TRBJ1-2; 7 bases agree with TRBD1. The sequenced sample was peripheral blood. The TCR originated in a woman aged 30 to 39 with COVID-19, enrolled during active disease. The CDR3 sequence is CASSFPGRGLPSDYGYTF. As DNA, the CDR3 is TGTGCCAGCAGCTTCCCCGGGAGGGGGCTTCCTTCGGACTATGGCTACACCTTC. Supplemented by reference TRBV5-6 and TRBJ1-2, the full variable domain reads DAGVTQSPTHLIKTRGQQVTLRCSPKSGHDTVSWYQQALGQGPQFIFQYYEEEERQRGNFPDRFSGHQFPNYSSELNVNALLLGDSALYLCASSFPGRGLPSDYGYTFGSGTRLTVV.